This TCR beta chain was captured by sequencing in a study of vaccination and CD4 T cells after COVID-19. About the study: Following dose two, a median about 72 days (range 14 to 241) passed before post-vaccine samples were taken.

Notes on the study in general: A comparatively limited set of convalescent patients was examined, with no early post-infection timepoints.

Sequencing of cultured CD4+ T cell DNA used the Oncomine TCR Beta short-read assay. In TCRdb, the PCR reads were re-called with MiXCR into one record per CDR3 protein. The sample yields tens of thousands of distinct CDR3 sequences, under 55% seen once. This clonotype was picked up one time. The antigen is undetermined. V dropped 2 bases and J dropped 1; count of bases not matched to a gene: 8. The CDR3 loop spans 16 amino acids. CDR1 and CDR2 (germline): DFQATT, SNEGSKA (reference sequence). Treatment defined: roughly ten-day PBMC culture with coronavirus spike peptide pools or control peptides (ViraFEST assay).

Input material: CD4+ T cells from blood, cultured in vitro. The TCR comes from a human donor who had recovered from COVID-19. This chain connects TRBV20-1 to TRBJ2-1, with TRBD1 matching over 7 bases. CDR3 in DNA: TGCAGTGCTAGACGTTCGACAGGGCCGTCCTACAATGAGCAGTTCTTC. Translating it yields CSARRSTGPSYNEQFF.